The entry that follows covers one TCR beta chain sequence. The source of the sample is a study of blood T cell repertoires in COVID-19. Across the whole study: Sample material is recorded as cDNA or gDNA derived from T cells, B-cell-depleted T cells, or PBMCs.

This CDR3 has 14 amino acids. V dropped 0 bases and J dropped 0 bases, with 9 bases sitting between them. Per germline, CDR1 GTSNPN and CDR2 SVGIG (reference sequence). All enrollees were roughly 18 to 95 years old and from roughly 22 US areas. Only in-frame clones appear in the TCRdb table, and some are missing; sequencing was by immunoSEQ multiplex PCR. This table holds over 130,000 clones, nearly 85% found once. The V gene is TRBV30, the J gene TRBJ2-7, with D unclear. Sequencing input: PBMCs or T cells enriched from blood (not recorded which). This clonotype originated in a man aged 50-59 years in a cohort exposed to, infected with or recovered from COVID-19 (not recorded which). CDR3 loop: CAWSVHLSSYEQYF. The CDR3 DNA reads TGTGCCTGGAGTGTACATTTAAGCTCCTACGAGCAGTACTTC.